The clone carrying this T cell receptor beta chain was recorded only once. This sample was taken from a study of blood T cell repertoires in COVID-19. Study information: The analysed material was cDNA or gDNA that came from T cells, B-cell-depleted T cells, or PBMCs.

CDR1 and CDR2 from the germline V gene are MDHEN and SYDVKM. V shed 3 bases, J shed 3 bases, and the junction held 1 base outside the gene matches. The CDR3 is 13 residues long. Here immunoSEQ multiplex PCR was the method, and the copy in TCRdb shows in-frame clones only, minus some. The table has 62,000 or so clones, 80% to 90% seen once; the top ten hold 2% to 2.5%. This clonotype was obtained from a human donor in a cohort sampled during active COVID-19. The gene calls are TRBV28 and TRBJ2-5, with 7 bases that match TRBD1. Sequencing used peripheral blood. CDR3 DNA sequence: TGTGCCAGCAGTTTTGACAGGGAAGAGACCCAGTACTTC. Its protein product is CASSFDREETQYF.